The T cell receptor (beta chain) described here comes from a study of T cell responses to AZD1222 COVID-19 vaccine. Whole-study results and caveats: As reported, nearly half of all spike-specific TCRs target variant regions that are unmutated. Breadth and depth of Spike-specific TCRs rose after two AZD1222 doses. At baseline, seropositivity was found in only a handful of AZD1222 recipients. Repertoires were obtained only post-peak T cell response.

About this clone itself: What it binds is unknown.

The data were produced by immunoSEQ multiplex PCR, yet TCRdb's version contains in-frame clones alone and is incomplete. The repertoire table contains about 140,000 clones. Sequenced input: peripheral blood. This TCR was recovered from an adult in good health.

The CDR3 bases are TGTGCCAGCAGCCGGGGACTAGCGACAGATACGCAGTATTTT. It encodes CASSRGLATDTQYF. The J gene is TRBJ2-3, the V gene TRBV3-1 (or the pseudogene TRBV3-2), with 10 bases lining up with TRBD2. The germline gives CDR1 LGHDT, CDR2 YNNKEL (reference sequence). V was pared by 4 bases and J by 3 bases, with 1 base of the junction left unmatched. This CDR3 comprises 14 residues.